These 14 T cell receptor beta chains were all obtained from the same sample, sequenced in a study of T cells expressing NK-cell markers. TCRdb reprocessed the 5' RACE reads, keeping one entry per CDR3 protein, no DNA. The listing records some 410,000 distinct CDR3 sequences. The sequencing sample was made of blood T cells: a sorted CD56 or NKG2C T cell subset, CD4+ or CD8+ T cells, or bulk PBMC T cells (not recorded which). These receptors were taken from a woman aged 18 to 75 in good health.

The chain has TRBV4-1 and TRBJ1-3; TCRdb's D call of TRBD1 is untestable without DNA. The CDR3 covers 15 residues. Germline V CDR1 and CDR2: MGHRA, YSYEKL. CDR3 loop: CASSQDSGSGNTIYF.

The genes are TRBV7-9 and TRBJ2-7; TCRdb selects TRBD1, and the lack of DNA leaves this call unchecked. The germline V gene encodes CDR1 SEHNR and CDR2 FQNEAQ (reference sequence). The CDR3 is 16 residues long. The CDR3 sequence is CASSTNRGIPSYEQYF.

The chain combines TRBV11-1 with TRBJ1-2. Germline loops: CDR1 SGHAT, CDR2 FQDESV (reference sequence). The CDR3 spans 13 residues. CDR3: CASSPTRTGGYTF.

The rearrangement uses TRBV7-8 and TRBJ2-5. The length of the CDR3 is 15 residues. Per germline, CDR1 SGHVS and CDR2 FQNEAQ. CDR3 loop: CASSLRSSRRETQYF.

The chain is built from TRBV12-3 or TRBV12-4 and TRBJ2-7. The CDR3 loop spans 13 amino acids. CDR3 region: CASSFLTTHEQYF.

The V gene is TRBV4-3, the J gene TRBJ1-1; TCRdb proposes TRBD1, but this gene call is untestable without DNA. Germline V gives CDR1 LGHNA, CDR2 YSLEER. There are 14 residues in the CDR3. CDR3 residues: CASSQVDRGSEAFF.

The chain couples TRBV20-1 to TRBJ2-7; TCRdb proposes TRBD1, but this gene call is untestable without DNA. Germline assignment: CDR1 DFQATT and CDR2 SNEGSKA (reference sequence). The CDR3 consists of 14 residues. CDR3 in amino acids: CSAQGTGSSYEQYF.

The chain recombines TRBV29-1 with TRBJ1-5; with no DNA, the TCRdb D assignment of TRBD1 cannot be verified. There are 16 residues in the CDR3. Germline V lookup: CDR1 SQVTM, CDR2 ANQGSEA. CDR3 region: CSVEGGGTGVNQPQHF.

The rearrangement links TRBV15 to TRBJ2-1; the TCRdb D gene call, TRBD1, has no DNA to confirm it. Germline V gene sequence: CDR1 LNHNV, CDR2 YYDKDF (reference sequence). This CDR3 contains 14 residues. The CDR3 sequence: CATSRDGGYNEQFF.

This chain links TRBV3-1 with TRBJ2-5; TCRdb returns TRBD1, unconfirmable since there is no DNA. Germline values: CDR1 LGHDT, CDR2 YNNKEL (reference sequence). This CDR3 contains 15 residues. The CDR3 sequence is CASSQKDRGKETQYF.

This chain uses TRBV24-1 with TRBJ2-3; no DNA is available, so the TRBD1 call from TCRdb remains unchecked. The CDR3 runs to 15 residues. From germline, CDR1 is KGHDR and CDR2 SFDVKD. The CDR3 sequence: CATSAGGTWTDTQYF.

The chain has TRBV12-3 or TRBV12-4 and TRBJ1-1; TCRdb's D call of TRBD1 is untestable without DNA. The CDR3 loop spans 13 amino acids. Here the CDR3 reads CASSWDTNTEAFF.

V usage is TRBV5-6 and J usage is TRBJ2-3; the D gene TCRdb calls, TRBD1, cannot be checked with no DNA. CDR3 length: 11 amino acids. Germline V lookup: CDR1 SGHDT, CDR2 YYEEEE. The CDR3 sequence is CASSALDTQYF. The full variable domain, rest sourced from reference TRBV5-6 and TRBJ2-3, is DAGVTQSPTHLIKTRGQQVTLRCSPKSGHDTVSWYQQALGQGPQFIFQYYEEEERQRGNFPDRFSGHQFPNYSSELNVNALLLGDSALYLCASSALDTQYFGPGTRLTVL.

The V call is TRBV4-3, the J call TRBJ1-5; TCRdb's D call of TRBD1 is untestable without DNA. The CDR3 extends over 16 amino acids. The germline CDR1 and CDR2 sequences are LGHNA and YSLEER. This chain's CDR3 is CASSQEAGMGAQPQHF.